The entry that follows covers one TCR beta chain sequence. This record belongs to a study of T-cell reconstitution after alpha-beta-depleted transplantation in children. A TCRbeta library incorporating unique molecular identifiers was prepared. TCRdb fed the PCR reads into MiXCR, producing one record per CDR3 protein. The sample records 670,000 or so distinct CDR3 sequences, around 13% being singletons. From germline, CDR1 is SGHRS and CDR2 YFSETQ. The ends lost 7 bases at V and 2 bases at J; junction bases unmatched: 13. This CDR3 has 16 amino acids. This material consisted of PBMCs, taken before TCRalphabeta/CD19-depleted stem cell transplant. The V gene is TRBV5-1, the J gene TRBJ2-7; 9 bases line up with TRBD2. The receptor was isolated from a girl aged 2 to 10 with congenital amegakaryocytic thrombocytopenia, due to receive a stem cell transplant. CDR3 bases: TGCGCCAGCTCTTCCCCACCTAGCGGGGTGCCCTACGAGCAGTACTTC. Protein: CASSSPPSGVPYEQYF.